The 10 T cell receptor beta chains below were found in one sample sequenced in a study of blood T cell repertoires in COVID-19. TCRdb's copy holds only in-frame clones and misses some; the assay was immunoSEQ multiplex PCR. The table shows about 200,000 clones, with roughly 81% occurring only once. The specimen sequenced was peripheral blood. The receptors here all came from a woman over 75 with acute or convalescent COVID-19.

This chain joins TRBV5-1 and TRBJ2-7, with 8 bases that match TRBD1. J lost 1 base, V lost 5 bases, and 11 bases had no gene match. The CDR3 has 16 residues. Germline V gene sequence: CDR1 SGHRS, CDR2 YFSETQ. The CDR3 coding sequence is TGCGCCAGCAGAACGGAACAGGGGGATGGATCCTACGAGCAGTACTTC. Translation gives CASRTEQGDGSYEQYF.

The chain joins TRBV9 to TRBJ2-3, with 10 bases lining up with TRBD1. The CDR3 runs to 16 residues. Germline loops: CDR1 SGDLS, CDR2 YYNGEE. V was clipped by 3 bases and J by 3 bases; unmatched bases: 7. The CDR3 nucleotides are TGTGCCAGCAGCGCCAACCGGGACAGGGGAACAGATACGCAGTATTTT. It yields the protein CASSANRDRGTDTQYF.

The chain uses TRBV18 and TRBJ2-7; D may be TRBD2 (7 bases). CDR1 and CDR2 (germline): KGHSH, LQKENI. The CDR3 totals 15 residues. Deletions cut 2 bases from V and 6 bases from J, with 17 bases between. The CDR3 loop is CASSPSLAGAFEQYF. The DNA of the CDR3 is TGTGCCAGCTCACCATCTCTGGCGGGGGCATTCGAGCAGTACTTC.

The chain links TRBV5-1 to TRBJ2-5, with 7 bases identical to TRBD1. V trimming: 4 bases; J trimming: 3 bases; junction bases outside the gene matches: 3. The CDR3 covers 13 residues. Germline CDR1 is SGHRS and CDR2 is YFSETQ. The CDR3 spells CASSGTGEETQYF. CDR3 nucleotide sequence: TGCGCCAGCAGCGGTACAGGGGAAGAGACCCAGTACTTC.

This clone was seen just once. This rearrangement joins TRBV19 to TRBJ2-7; TRBD1 matches 7 bases. Germline lookup yields CDR1 LNHDA and CDR2 SQIVND (reference sequence). V dropped 4 bases and J dropped 4; count of bases not matched to a gene: 4. This CDR3 has 13 amino acids. CDR3 nucleotides: TGTGCCAGTAGTACCAGGGGGAAATACGAGCAGTACTTC. It yields the protein CASSTRGKYEQYF.

Turning to this clone: In the same sample, other DNA sequences code for this CDR3. The J gene is TRBJ1-1, the V gene TRBV7-9; D gene uncertain. Trimming shortened V by 5 bases and J by 0 bases, and 7 bases separated the two germline ends. This CDR3 has 13 residues. Germline V gene sequence: CDR1 SEHNR, CDR2 FQNEAQ (reference sequence). CDR3 sequence: CASSPGMNTEAFF. The CDR3 nucleotides are TGTGCCAGCAGCCCAGGAATGAACACTGAAGCTTTCTTT.

The chain couples TRBV6-1 to TRBJ1-3; tentative D call: TRBD1 (5 bases). From germline, CDR1 is MNHNS and CDR2 SASEGT. The CDR3 runs to 18 residues. Trimming removed 2 bases from V and 0 bases from J, with 17 bases in between. The DNA for the CDR3 is TGTGCCAGCAGTGAATTTGCGACAGCTTCACTCTCTGGAAACACCATATATTTT. Residues: CASSEFATASLSGNTIYF.

The genes are TRBV5-6 and TRBJ2-5, with 12 positions matching TRBD2. Trimming cost V 1 base and J 5 bases; bases outside gene matches: 9. Per the germline V gene, CDR1 is SGHDT and CDR2 is YYEEEE. This CDR3 spans 17 amino acids. In DNA form, the CDR3 reads TGTGCCAGCAGCTTGCGGCTAGCGGGAGGGCTTGTCGAGACCCAGTACTTC. The encoded protein is CASSLRLAGGLVETQYF.

This chain joins TRBV10-3 and TRBJ2-7; possible D gene TRBD2, 6 bases. The CDR3 consists of 13 residues. Trimming left V 10 bases short and J 5 bases short, with 18 bases between. The germline CDR1 and CDR2 sequences are ENHRY and SYGVKD. The CDR3: CATATQGGHEQYF. Here the CDR3 DNA reads TGTGCCACCGCCACGCAGGGAGGCCACGAGCAGTACTTC.

The rearrangement uses TRBV27 and TRBJ2-5; D is ambiguous. Between the trimmed V and J ends, which lost 0 bases and 5 bases, there was a span of 10 bases. The CDR3 runs to 14 residues. Germline-derived CDR1 and CDR2 are MNHEY and SMNVEV (reference sequence). The CDR3 bases are TGTGCCAGCAGTTTATCGGGCAGCCCGGAGACCCAGTACTTC. Translation gives CASSLSGSPETQYF.